The T cell receptor beta chain described here comes from a study of cytomegalovirus exposure and HLA in healthy donors. This clone showed up just once. What it binds is not known. Study-level points and caveats: Cytomegalovirus-associated status was assigned to about 180 TCR beta chains. A later analysis showed TCR association rates differing by HLA locus, peaking at DRB1 and lowest at HLA-C.

The study ran its PCR with 60 Vbeta and 13 Jbeta primers. Profiled with immunoSEQ multiplex PCR; TCRdb holds only in-frame clones, not every one. The sample contains roughly 240,000 clones, around 80% of which appear only once. V dropped 6 bases and J dropped 1 base, with 18 bases sitting between them. From germline, CDR1 is MNHEY and CDR2 SMNVEV (reference sequence). The CDR3 loop spans 16 amino acids. This sequence was found in a boy aged 10-17 years in good health and CMV-seronegative. The sequencing sample was made of PBMCs. The chain recombines TRBV27 with TRBJ1-2, with a possible D match to TRBD1 (6 bases). The CDR3 DNA follows: TGTGCCAGCAGCCCGAGCACAGGGAAACTTAACTATGGCTACACCTTC. It specifies CASSPSTGKLNYGYTF.